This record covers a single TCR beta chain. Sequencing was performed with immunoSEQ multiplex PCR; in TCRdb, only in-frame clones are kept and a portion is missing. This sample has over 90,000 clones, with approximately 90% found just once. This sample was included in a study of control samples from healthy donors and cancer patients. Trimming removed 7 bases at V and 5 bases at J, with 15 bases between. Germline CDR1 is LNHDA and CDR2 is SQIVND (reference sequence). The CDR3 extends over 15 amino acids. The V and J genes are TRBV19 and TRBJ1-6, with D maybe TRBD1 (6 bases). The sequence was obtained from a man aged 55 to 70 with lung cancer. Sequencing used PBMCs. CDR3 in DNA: TGTGCCAGTACCGAGACAGGACGGAATAATTCACCCCTCCACTTT. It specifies CASTETGRNNSPLHF.